This T cell receptor (beta chain) emerged from a study of OX40 agonist ivuxolimab in advanced cancers. Turning to the study itself: Patient treatment consisted of intravenous ivuxolimab administration every 2 weeks at 0.01 to 10 mg/kg.

From germline, CDR1 is LNHDA and CDR2 SQIVND (reference sequence). The CDR3 covers 15 residues. V gave up 6 bases and J gave up 5 bases, with 17 bases separating them. A note on this clone: Its antigen is unidentified.

Findings of the study overall: At doses 0.1 to 3.0 mg/kg, CD4+ and CD8+ clones expanded. Relatively little clonal expansion, among the lowest observed, appeared in partial responders at 0.1-3.0 mg/kg.

TCRdb's table, derived via immunoSEQ multiplex PCR, lists solely in-frame clones and lacks some. Of about 73,000 clones in the sample, 75% to 90% were seen once. This rearrangement joins TRBV19 to TRBJ2-1; TRBD1 or TRBD2 may be the D gene (6 bases each). This TCR was recovered from an adult with an advanced solid tumor such as melanoma, head and neck, liver or kidney cancer. The material sequenced was CD4+ or CD8+ T cells sorted from blood, taken in a trial of the OX40 agonist ivuxolimab. CDR3 protein: CASRTRGPRHNEQFF. CDR3 bases: TGTGCCAGTAGGACACGGGGGCCCCGCCACAATGAGCAGTTCTTC.